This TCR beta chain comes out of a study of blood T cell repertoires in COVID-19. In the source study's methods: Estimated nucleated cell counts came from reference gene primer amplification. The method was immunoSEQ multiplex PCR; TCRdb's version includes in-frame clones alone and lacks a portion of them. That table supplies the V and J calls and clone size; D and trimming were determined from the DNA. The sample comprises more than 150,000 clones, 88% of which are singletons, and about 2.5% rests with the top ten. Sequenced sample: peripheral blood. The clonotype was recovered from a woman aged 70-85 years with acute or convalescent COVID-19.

CDR3 protein: CASSEHSPGGYTF. The CDR3, as DNA: TGTGCCAGCAGTGAGCACAGCCCAGGGGGCTACACCTTC. The gene calls are TRBV2 and TRBJ1-2; perhaps TRBD1 as D (5 bases). V was trimmed by 3 bases and J by 8 bases, leaving 13 bases between them. Germline V lookup: CDR1 SNHLY, CDR2 FYNNEI. There are 13 residues in the CDR3.